This T cell receptor (beta chain) was observed in a study of shared T cell receptors in the human thymus. Libraries were prepared by immunoSEQ multiplex PCR; TCRdb keeps only in-frame clonotypes and omits some of them. The table shows almost 550,000 clones, with around 78% occurring only once. Looked up from germline, CDR1 is SGHDT and CDR2 is YYEEEE. The CDR3 extends over 14 amino acids. The trim removed 3 bases at V and 4 bases at J, leaving 3 bases unmatched. The data also belong to a second study, concerning human thymus T cells. This second report adds: Corrective cardiac operations yielded the resected thymus tissue. Thymic and blood repertoires seemed to show skewed V and J gene use.

The sequenced material came from thymocytes. The chain couples TRBV5-6 to TRBJ2-1; 8 bases are a match to TRBD1. This receptor was obtained from a boy in the first two years of life with a congenital heart defect. The CDR3 region is CASSSGQDYNEQFF. CDR3 sequence (DNA): TGTGCCAGCAGCTCGGGACAGGATTACAATGAGCAGTTCTTC.